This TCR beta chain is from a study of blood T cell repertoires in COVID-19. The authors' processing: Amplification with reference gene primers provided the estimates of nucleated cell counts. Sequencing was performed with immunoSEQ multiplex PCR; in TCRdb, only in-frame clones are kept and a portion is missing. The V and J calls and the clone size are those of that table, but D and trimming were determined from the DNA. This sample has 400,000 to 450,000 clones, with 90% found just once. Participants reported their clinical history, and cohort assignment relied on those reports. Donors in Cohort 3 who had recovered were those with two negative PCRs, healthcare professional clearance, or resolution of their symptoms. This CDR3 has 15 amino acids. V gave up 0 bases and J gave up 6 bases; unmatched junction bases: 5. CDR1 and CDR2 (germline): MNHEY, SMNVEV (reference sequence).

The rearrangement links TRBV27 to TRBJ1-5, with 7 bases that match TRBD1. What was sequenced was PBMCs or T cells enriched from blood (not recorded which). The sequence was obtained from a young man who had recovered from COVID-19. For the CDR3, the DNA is TGTGCCAGCAGTTTATCTACAGGGGTTACTCAGCCCCAGCATTTT. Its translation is CASSLSTGVTQPQHF.